This T cell receptor beta chain was sequenced in a study of T cell repertoires in ileal Crohn's disease. As for the study in general: Per sample, roughly 530 nanograms of biopsy DNA were TCRB immunosequenced. Study results and caveats: Compared with non-smokers, active smokers at surgery showed more clonal expansions. All patients with clonality above 26.8% had endoscopic recurrence.

About this clone itself: As yet, its antigen is unknown.

Sample time point: inflamed ileum from the surgical specimen. The repertoire was sequenced with immunoSEQ multiplex PCR; TCRdb's copy has only in-frame clones and lacks some. The top ten clones hold approximately 9.5% of a sample with some 11,000 clones, around 87% of them seen once. Trimming pared 4 bases from V and 5 bases from J, leaving 11 bases between. CDR3 size: 14 residues. CDR1 and CDR2 from the germline V gene are MNHEY and SMNVEV (reference sequence). The sample taken for sequencing was ileal tissue. The gene calls are TRBV27 and TRBJ1-4, with D tentatively TRBD1 (6 bases). The receptor was derived from an adult with Crohn's disease. CDR3 residues: CASSYRVKNEKLFF. As DNA, the CDR3 is TGTGCCAGCAGTTACAGGGTTAAGAATGAAAAACTGTTTTTT.